Following are 30 T cell receptor beta chains from one sample sequenced in a study of cytomegalovirus exposure and HLA in healthy donors. PCR involved 60 Vbeta and 13 Jbeta primers. Repertoires were generated with immunoSEQ multiplex PCR, while TCRdb's copy carries only in-frame clones and drops some. The repertoire has 200,000 to 250,000 clones, approximately 70% of them found once; the top ten carry 1.8%. The specimen sequenced was PBMCs. The source is a woman in her 30s in good health and CMV-seronegative.

This sequence joins TRBV7-4 and TRBJ1-4, with TRBD1 matching over 7 bases. Germline CDR1 and CDR2: SGHVT and SQSDAQ. With 3 bases clipped from V and 0 bases from J, the junction kept 13 bases outside the gene matches. The CDR3 contains 19 residues. The CDR3 nucleotides are TGTGCCAGCAGCTTTGCTCGGACCGGGACAGTTGCAACTAATGAAAAACTGTTTTTT. Translation: CASSFARTGTVATNEKLFF.

The chain is built from TRBV5-8 and TRBJ1-2; D remains ambiguous. The CDR3 totals 12 residues. Germline V gives CDR1 SGHTS, CDR2 YDEGEE. Trimming removed 7 bases at V and 4 bases at J, with 11 bases between. CDR3 DNA sequence: TGTGCCAGCGGCCCTCGAGGCTATGGCTACACCTTC. Its protein product is CASGPRGYGYTF.

The chain couples TRBV2 to TRBJ1-1; TRBD1 might be the D (6 bases). Trimming left V 7 bases short and J 0 bases short, with 15 bases between. The CDR3 has 15 residues. Germline V gene lookup returns CDR1 SNHLY and CDR2 FYNNEI. Written as DNA, the CDR3 is TGTGCCAGCACCTCAACACAGGGTCTGAACACTGAAGCTTTCTTT. Translating it yields CASTSTQGLNTEAFF. The whole variable domain, filled in from reference TRBV2 and TRBJ1-1, reads EPEVTQTPSHQVTQMGQEVILRCVPISNHLYFYWYRQILGQKVEFLVSFYNNEISEKSEIFDDQFSVERPDGSNFTLKIRSTKLEDSAMYFCASTSTQGLNTEAFFGQGTRLTVV.

The chain carries TRBV5-8 and TRBJ2-2; possibly TRBD1 for D (6 bases). Germline CDR1 is SGHTS and CDR2 is YDEGEE. Trimming took 1 base from V and 7 from J, leaving 11 bases between them. The CDR3 has 14 amino acids. CDR3 sequence: CASSLLQGLGELFF. CDR3 in DNA: TGTGCCAGCAGCTTGCTTCAGGGGCTCGGGGAGCTGTTTTTT.

This clone was observed a few times. This chain joins TRBV28 and TRBJ1-2; perhaps TRBD1 as D (5 bases). This CDR3 contains 13 residues. CDR1 and CDR2 (germline): MDHEN, SYDVKM. The V end was cut by 4 bases, the J end by 5 bases, with 11 bases between. The CDR3 reads CASSSQGGYGYTF. The CDR3, as DNA: TGTGCCAGCAGTTCTCAGGGTGGTTATGGCTACACCTTC.

This clone was seen a handful of times. The chain couples TRBV18 to TRBJ1-1, with no clear D. The CDR3 length is 14 residues. Germline lookup yields CDR1 KGHSH and CDR2 LQKENI. Trimming removed 2 bases from V and 1 base from J, with 8 bases in between. The CDR3 sequence: CASSPLEGNTEAFF. CDR3 sequence (DNA): TGTGCCAGCTCACCATTGGAGGGGAACACTGAAGCTTTCTTT.

The chain is built from TRBV10-3 and TRBJ1-1; 8 nucleotides agree with TRBD1. With V trimmed by 5 bases and J by 1 base, 3 bases remained unmatched. Germline V gene lookup returns CDR1 ENHRY and CDR2 SYGVKD. The CDR3 is 14 amino acids. The CDR3 sequence: CAISLGTGNTEAFF. The DNA of the CDR3 is TGTGCCATCAGTCTCGGGACAGGGAACACTGAAGCTTTCTTT.

As to this clone: This same CDR3 is encoded by further DNA sequences in the sample. This rearrangement joins TRBV7-6 to TRBJ1-1; 8 bases align to TRBD1. Trimming took 5 bases from V and 1 from J; bases not matched to a gene: 3. This CDR3 comprises 14 residues. The V gene's germline CDR1 is SGHVS and CDR2 FNYEAQ. The chain's CDR3 is CASSLGQGNTEAFF. The CDR3 bases are TGTGCCAGCAGCCTAGGACAGGGGAACACTGAAGCTTTCTTT.

This chain uses TRBV7-3 with TRBJ1-4; the match to TRBD1 covers 7 bases. V trimming: 5 bases; J trimming: 7 bases; junction bases outside the gene matches: 16. The CDR3 covers 17 residues. CDR1 is SGHTA, CDR2 FQGTGA, per germline. Written as DNA, the CDR3 is TGTGCCAGCAGCAGCGGGGGTGAGGGGGCGCGGGGTGAAAAACTGTTTTTT. Its translation: CASSSGGEGARGEKLFF. Drawing the rest from reference TRBV7-3 and TRBJ1-4, the complete variable domain is GAGVSQTPSNKVTEKGKYVELRCDPISGHTALYWYRQSLGQGPEFLIYFQGTGAADDSGLPNDRFFAVRPEGSVSTLKIQRTERGDSAVYLCASSSGGEGARGEKLFFGSGTQLSVL.

This chain uses TRBV11-3 with TRBJ2-5, with 9 bases aligning to TRBD2. V was clipped by 1 base and J by 2 bases; unmatched bases: 5. The CDR3 has 16 amino acids. CDR1 SGHNT and CDR2 YENEEA come from the germline V gene. The CDR3 sequence: CASSLVAGDHQETQYF. The DNA for the CDR3 is TGTGCCAGCAGCTTAGTAGCGGGGGACCATCAAGAGACCCAGTACTTC.

The V and J genes are TRBV6-1 and TRBJ2-5; 11 nucleotides agree with TRBD1. TRBJ2-7 explains the end of the DNA better; the J call may be wrong. The length of the CDR3 is 16 residues. Germline V gene sequence: CDR1 MNHNS, CDR2 SASEGT. CDR3 in DNA: TGTGCCAGCAGTGAAGGGGGGACAGGGGGTTTTAACGAGCAGTACTTC. Translated: CASSEGGTGGFNEQYF.

This chain joins TRBV10-3 and TRBJ2-7; TRBD2 aligns across 7 bases. V dropped 4 bases and J dropped 0; count of bases not matched to a gene: 3. This CDR3 spans 14 amino acids. Germline V gene data show CDR1 as ENHRY and CDR2 as SYGVKD. The DNA of the CDR3 is TGTGCCATCAGTGGCAGGGACTACTCCTACGAGCAGTACTTC. Its translation: CAISGRDYSYEQYF.

This clone was counted between two and nine times. The chain joins TRBV7-6 to TRBJ2-1; TRBD2 matches 10 bases. Germline V gene data show CDR1 as SGHVS and CDR2 as FNYEAQ. J lost 4 bases, V lost 1 base, and 4 bases had no gene match. The CDR3 runs 16 residues. The CDR3 DNA sequence: TGTGCCAGCAGCTTAGAGCGGGGGGGCGGGTACAATGAGCAGTTCTTC. Translated: CASSLERGGGYNEQFF.

This chain links TRBV6-6 with TRBJ1-2; weak D call: TRBD1 (5 bases). Looked up from germline, CDR1 is MNHNY and CDR2 is SVGAGI (reference sequence). The CDR3 is 16 amino acids. Trimming removed 0 bases at V and 0 bases at J, with 11 bases between. In DNA, the CDR3 is TGTGCCAGCAGTTACTCGCCCAGGGTGGCTAACTATGGCTACACCTTC. Encoded protein: CASSYSPRVANYGYTF.

The chain has TRBV5-8 and TRBJ2-7; D might be TRBD2 (6 bases). Germline CDR1 SGHTS, CDR2 YDEGEE. V lost 7 bases and J lost 4, with 12 bases in between. The CDR3 has 12 amino acids. The CDR3 DNA reads as TGTGCCAGCTCTATTGGGGGGTACGAGCAGTACTTC. This gives the protein CASSIGGYEQYF.

The chain links TRBV7-9 to TRBJ1-2, with 7 bases aligning to TRBD1. Looked up from germline, CDR1 is SEHNR and CDR2 is FQNEAQ (reference sequence). The CDR3 is 14 amino acids. Trimming cost V 0 bases and J 4 bases; bases outside gene matches: 2. Here the CDR3 reads CASSLAGQFYGYTF. The CDR3 DNA sequence: TGTGCCAGCAGCTTAGCGGGACAGTTCTATGGCTACACCTTC.

V and J are TRBV7-6 and TRBJ2-3; D gene unclear. CDR3 length equals 14 residues. Germline assignment: CDR1 SGHVS and CDR2 FNYEAQ. The ends were cut back, 4 bases at V and 1 base at J, with 9 bases in the middle. In nucleotides, the CDR3 is TGTGCCAGCAGCTCAGAATTGGGCACAGATACGCAGTATTTT. Residues: CASSSELGTDTQYF.

The chain uses TRBV5-1 and TRBJ1-1; 8 nucleotides match TRBD1. The CDR3 has 14 amino acids. The V and J ends lost 0 bases and 8 bases, in that order; junction bases with no gene match: 6. CDR1 is SGHRS and CDR2 is YFSETQ in the germline V gene. The chain's CDR3 is CASSLDFRGLEAFF. Written as DNA, the CDR3 is TGCGCCAGCAGCTTGGACTTCAGGGGGCTCGAAGCTTTCTTT.

This sequence joins TRBV11-3 and TRBJ2-7; possible D gene TRBD2, 6 bases. V lost 1 base to trimming and J lost 1 base, with 14 bases between them. Germline CDR1 reads SGHNT; CDR2 reads YENEEA. This CDR3 is built from 16 residues. The CDR3 here is CASSLGQGTLSYEQYF. The CDR3 nucleotides are TGTGCCAGCAGCTTAGGCCAAGGGACTTTATCCTACGAGCAGTACTTC.

With regard to this clone: A junction boundary mismatches the germline segment, possibly from a read error. The J gene is TRBJ2-3, the V gene TRBV5-6; 11 bases agree with TRBD2. The CDR3 totals 17 residues. Germline-derived CDR1 and CDR2 are SGHDT and YYEEEE. Here the CDR3 reads CVSSLAPGLAVTDTQYF. For the CDR3, the DNA is TGTGTCAGCAGCTTGGCCCCGGGACTAGCGGTCACAGATACGCAGTATTTT.

This chain connects TRBV11-3 to TRBJ1-4; weak D call: TRBD1 (5 bases). The CDR3 runs to 14 residues. The V end lost 2 bases, the J end lost 6 bases, and 10 bases lay between the germline ends. Germline CDR1 SGHNT, CDR2 YENEEA. This CDR3 is CASSLFTRDEKLFF. CDR3 coding DNA: TGTGCCAGCAGCTTATTCACCAGGGATGAAAAACTGTTTTTT.

This clone was recorded a few times. V and J are TRBV7-2 and TRBJ1-1; D remains unclear. Germline assignment: CDR1 SGHTA and CDR2 FQGNSA. The CDR3 consists of 12 residues. Trimming stripped 3 bases from V and 4 bases from J, with 6 bases between. CDR3: CASSLVATEAFF. The DNA of the CDR3 is TGTGCCAGCAGCTTGGTGGCCACTGAAGCTTTCTTT.

J is TRBJ1-5 and V is TRBV6-5; perhaps TRBD1 as D (6 bases). CDR1 is MNHEY and CDR2 is SVGAGI in the germline V gene. CDR3 length: 15 amino acids. V was pared by 6 bases and J by 7 bases, with 19 bases between. CDR3 nucleotide sequence: TGTGCCAGCAGAAAACTGGGAGGGGGAGTGCAGCCCCAGCATTTT. Protein: CASRKLGGGVQPQHF.

Only a few counts were recorded for this clone. The chain uses TRBV9 and TRBJ2-2; D gene uncertain. The CDR3 covers 13 residues. Trimming pared 0 bases from V and 5 bases from J, leaving 5 bases between. Germline CDR1 is SGDLS and CDR2 is YYNGEE. CDR3 DNA sequence: TGTGCCAGCAGCGTAGCTACGACCGGGGAGCTGTTTTTT. Translation: CASSVATTGELFF.

The CDR3 DNA is TGTGCCAGCAGCACAAGGACAGTTAATCAGCCCCAGCATTTT. It translates to CASSTRTVNQPQHF. The chain carries TRBV7-2 and TRBJ1-5, with D tentatively TRBD1 (6 bases). V lost 5 bases and J lost 4, with 12 bases in between. Germline CDR1 SGHTA, CDR2 FQGNSA. The CDR3 loop spans 14 amino acids.

The chain recombines TRBV11-3 with TRBJ1-1; D is ambiguous. Germline assignment: CDR1 SGHNT and CDR2 YENEEA. Between the trimmed V and J ends, which lost 2 bases and 4 bases, there was a span of 8 bases. The CDR3 covers 13 residues. CDR3 protein: CASSLLVVTEAFF. The DNA of the CDR3 is TGTGCCAGCAGCTTACTGGTAGTCACTGAAGCTTTCTTT.

The chain links TRBV7-6 to TRBJ1-2; 7 bases fit TRBD1. CDR1 is SGHVS, CDR2 FNYEAQ, per germline. Trimming removed 3 bases from V and 6 bases from J; junction bases left unmatched: 10. The CDR3 loop spans 15 amino acids. As DNA, the CDR3 is TGTGCCAGCAGCTTGGAATGGACAGGTCGAAATGGCTACACCTTC. Its protein product is CASSLEWTGRNGYTF.

The gene calls are TRBV2 and TRBJ1-6, with no clear D. V gave up 1 base and J gave up 6 bases, with 7 bases separating them. The V gene's germline CDR1 is SNHLY and CDR2 FYNNEI. This CDR3 spans 14 amino acids. The CDR3 bases are TGTGCCAGCAGTGAAGAGAGGGTTAATTCACCCCTCCACTTT. This codes for CASSEERVNSPLHF.

The V and J genes are TRBV30 and TRBJ1-4, with D possibly matching TRBD1 (5 bases). Germline CDR1 is GTSNPN and CDR2 is SVGIG (reference sequence). This CDR3 is built from 15 residues. V was pared by 4 bases and J by 10 bases, with 22 bases between. CDR3 in DNA: TGTGCCTGGACGCCTGCGGGACGGTTGCTTGGAAAACTGTTTTTT. This codes for CAWTPAGRLLGKLFF.

The sample holds a few counts of this clone. This sample also contains other DNA sequences that code for the same CDR3. V and J are TRBV2 and TRBJ1-1, with 7 bases fitting TRBD1. Germline lookup yields CDR1 SNHLY and CDR2 FYNNEI. J was trimmed by 8 bases and V by 0 bases; bases with no gene match: 9. This CDR3 contains 15 residues. CDR3 in amino acids: CASSEAGQWWEEAFF. In nucleotides, the CDR3 is TGTGCCAGCAGTGAAGCGGGACAGTGGTGGGAAGAAGCTTTCTTT.